The 32 T cell receptor beta chains in this list originate from one sample, sequenced in a study of early T cells in non-severe SARS-CoV-2 infection. One entry per CDR3 protein, called by TCRdb with MiXCR from the 5' RACE reads. The repertoire holds 50,000 to 65,000 distinct CDR3 sequences, with about 7.6% as singletons. This material consisted of whole blood, taken at baseline. These receptors were taken from an adult who was a healthcare worker with PCR-confirmed SARS-CoV-2 infection or an uninfected control (not recorded which).

The CDR3 coding sequence is TGTGCCAGTAGTATTCTTCGGGGTGGCGGGAGCACAGATACGCAGTATTTT. Protein product: CASSILRGGGSTDTQYF. The chain is built from TRBV19 and TRBJ2-3, with a weak D call TRBD2 (5 bases). Trimming left V 3 bases short and J 0 bases short, with 16 bases between. This CDR3 is built from 17 residues. Germline CDR1 reads LNHDA; CDR2 reads SQIVND (reference sequence). The whole variable domain, filled in from reference TRBV19 and TRBJ2-3, reads DGGITQSPKYLFRKEGQNVTLSCEQNLNHDAMYWYRQDPGQGLRLIYYSQIVNDFQKGDIAEGYSVSREKKESFPLTVTSAQKNPTAFYLCASSILRGGGSTDTQYFGPGTRLTVL.

This clonotype was seen repeatedly, ten times or more. The chain couples TRBV5-4 to TRBJ2-5; no clear D gene. Germline V CDR1 and CDR2: SGHNT, YYREEE (reference sequence). The length of the CDR3 is 12 residues. Deletions cut 3 bases from V and 2 bases from J, with 5 bases between. The CDR3 is CASSSVQETQYF. The CDR3 bases are TGTGCCAGCAGCTCCGTACAAGAGACCCAGTACTTC.

The chain joins TRBV28 to TRBJ2-7; the match to TRBD1 covers 8 bases. This CDR3 region has 16 residues. V lost 3 bases and J lost 6; bases outside the gene matches: 13. In germline, CDR1 is MDHEN, CDR2 SYDVKM. CDR3 nucleotide sequence: TGTGCCAGCAGTTTTGCCTCCACAGGGGGTTCTTTCGAGCAGTACTTC. Translating gives CASSFASTGGSFEQYF.

This clonotype has only a few counts. The chain recombines TRBV5-1 with TRBJ2-1; 11 bases align to TRBD2. Trimming cost V 4 bases and J 12 bases; bases outside gene matches: 15. Germline assignment: CDR1 SGHRS and CDR2 YFSETQ. CDR3 length: 16 amino acids. The CDR3, as DNA: TGCGCCAGCAGCCTAGGGACTAGCGGCTACAATTTAGGGCAGTTCTTC. Its protein product is CASSLGTSGYNLGQFF.

The rearrangement uses TRBV28 and TRBJ2-7, with D uncertain. V was trimmed by 2 bases and J by 2 bases, leaving 4 bases between them. The CDR3 consists of 12 residues. Germline values: CDR1 MDHEN, CDR2 SYDVKM. Here the CDR3 reads CASSLPTYEQYF. DNA of the CDR3: TGTGCCAGCAGTTTACCCACCTACGAGCAGTACTTC.

In this sample, this clonotype turned up many times. This chain connects TRBV12-3 or TRBV12-4 to TRBJ1-5, with D possibly being TRBD1 (5 bases). This CDR3 region has 13 residues. The ends were cut back, 0 bases at V and 6 bases at J, with 6 bases in the middle. CDR3 DNA: TGTGCCAGCAGTTTAGCTAGGGGTCAGCCCCAGCATTTT. The encoded protein is CASSLARGQPQHF.

J is TRBJ1-2 and V is TRBV27; D is perhaps TRBD1 (5 bases). CDR1 and CDR2 from the germline V gene are MNHEY and SMNVEV (reference sequence). V was trimmed by 3 bases and J by 4 bases, leaving 21 bases between them. The CDR3 contains 17 residues. CDR3 loop: CASSFSAGSVDGYGYTF. The CDR3 DNA follows: TGTGCCAGCAGTTTCTCGGCAGGGAGTGTTGACGGCTATGGCTACACCTTC.

This clonotype has ten or more counts. CDR3 nucleotides: TGTGCCAGCAGCTTAGGGAGCACCGGGGAGCTGTTTTTT. Protein sequence: CASSLGSTGELFF. The chain couples TRBV7-3 to TRBJ2-2, with a tentative D call TRBD2 (5 bases). The CDR3 sequence is 13 residues long. Germline CDR1 reads SGHTA; CDR2 reads FQGTGA. Between the trimmed V and J ends, which lost 2 bases and 4 bases, there was a span of 5 bases.

This clonotype was counted a few times. The rearrangement uses TRBV7-9 and TRBJ2-5, with TRBD2 identical over 14 bases. The V segment lost 5 bases and the J segment 5 bases; nucleotides outside the gene matches: 7. Germline CDR1 reads SEHNR; CDR2 reads FQNEAQ (reference sequence). CDR3 length: 16 residues. The CDR3 DNA reads as TGTGCCAGCAGCACCGGGACTAGCGGGAGTTACGAGACCCAGTACTTC. Translated, it gives CASSTGTSGSYETQYF.

In its sample, this clonotype was seen many times. V is TRBV18 and J is TRBJ1-1, with 8 bases aligning to TRBD1. From germline, CDR1 is KGHSH and CDR2 LQKENI. The CDR3 spans 15 residues. J was trimmed by 5 bases and V by 5 bases; bases with no gene match: 10. The CDR3 reads CASSSESGGRTEAFF. CDR3 DNA sequence: TGTGCCAGCTCATCGGAATCAGGGGGCCGGACTGAAGCTTTCTTT.

The chain employs TRBV20-1 and TRBJ2-1, with D possibly matching TRBD1 (5 bases). This CDR3 has 15 residues. Germline CDR1 is DFQATT and CDR2 is SNEGSKA (reference sequence). V lost 0 bases and J 0 bases, leaving 9 bases between the germline ends. Here the CDR3 DNA reads TGCAGTGCTAGAGACGACAGTTTCTCCTACAATGAGCAGTTCTTC. Protein product: CSARDDSFSYNEQFF.

In this sample, this clonotype turned up many times. This chain connects TRBV7-9 to TRBJ2-3; 7 bases are shared with TRBD1. The J segment lost 1 base and the V segment lost 5 bases, leaving 6 bases of the junction unmatched. The CDR3 is 15 amino acids. Germline CDR1 SEHNR, CDR2 FQNEAQ (reference sequence). In DNA form, the CDR3 reads TGTGCCAGCAGCATTACAGGGGCCCGCACAGATACGCAGTATTTT. It is translated as CASSITGARTDTQYF.

There are many counts of this clonotype. The CDR3 is CASSLSSQGALGFGQENTEAFF. In DNA form, the CDR3 reads TGCGCCAGCAGCTTGTCCTCGCAGGGGGCATTGGGGTTTGGACAGGAGAACACTGAAGCTTTCTTT. The gene calls are TRBV5-1 and TRBJ1-1, with 8 positions matching TRBD1. The CDR3 is 22 amino acids. V lost 1 base, J lost 1 base, and 24 bases stayed unmatched. Germline V gene data show CDR1 as SGHRS and CDR2 as YFSETQ. Combining the CDR3 with reference TRBV5-1 and TRBJ1-1 gives the whole variable domain KAGVTQTPRYLIKTRGQQVTLSCSPISGHRSVSWYQQTPGQGLQFLFEYFSETQRNKGNFPGRFSGRQFSNSRSEMNVSTLELGDSALYLCASSLSSQGALGFGQENTEAFFGQGTRLTVV.

This clonotype was detected many times. The chain uses TRBV20-1 and TRBJ2-1; tentatively, D is TRBD1 (5 bases). The CDR3 contains 16 residues. Trimming left V 2 bases short and J 2 bases short, with 16 bases between. The germline V gene has CDR1 DFQATT and CDR2 SNEGSKA (reference sequence). This CDR3 reads CSARRFGRVAYNEQFF. The CDR3 region has the DNA TGCAGTGCTAGAAGGTTCGGCAGGGTGGCCTACAATGAGCAGTTCTTC.

The chain uses TRBV10-2 and TRBJ2-1; TRBD1 matches at 10 bases. Trimming cost V 7 bases and J 8 bases; bases outside gene matches: 8. CDR1 and CDR2 (germline): WSHSY, SAAADI. This CDR3 comprises 14 residues. The CDR3 region is CASTGQGVRYEQFF. CDR3 nucleotide sequence: TGCGCCAGCACCGGACAGGGGGTTAGGTATGAGCAGTTCTTC.

This clonotype was observed a handful of times. The chain employs TRBV10-3 and TRBJ1-3; D is possibly TRBD1 (6 bases). V lost 10 bases and J lost 4, with 11 bases in between. Germline CDR1 is ENHRY and CDR2 is SYGVKD. The CDR3 loop spans 12 amino acids. In nucleotides, the CDR3 is TGTGCCACAGGGGCTAGCGGAAACACCATATATTTT. It codes for CATGASGNTIYF.

This rearrangement joins TRBV7-3 to TRBJ2-1, with TRBD2 as a possible D gene (6 bases). Trimming stripped 5 bases from V and 7 bases from J, with 9 bases between. Germline lookup yields CDR1 SGHTA and CDR2 FQGTGA. The CDR3 is made up of 12 amino acids. The DNA for the CDR3 is TGTGCCAGCAGCGACGGACTAAATGAGCAGTTCTTC. It translates to CASSDGLNEQFF. Full variable domain (outside the CDR3, taken from reference TRBV7-3 and TRBJ2-1): GAGVSQTPSNKVTEKGKYVELRCDPISGHTALYWYRQSLGQGPEFLIYFQGTGAADDSGLPNDRFFAVRPEGSVSTLKIQRTERGDSAVYLCASSDGLNEQFFGPGTRLTVL.

The sample holds a few counts of this clonotype. The chain combines TRBV10-2 with TRBJ2-2, with D maybe TRBD2 (6 bases). V lost 0 bases, J lost 6 bases, and 11 bases lay in between. Looked up from germline, CDR1 is WSHSY and CDR2 is SAAADI. This CDR3 is 15 amino acids long. CDR3 DNA sequence: TGCGCCAGCAGTGAGTCGAGCCGCGGGGCCGGGGAGCTGTTTTTT. Translating gives CASSESSRGAGELFF.

This chain's CDR3 is CASTPLDRDEQYF. The CDR3 DNA reads as TGTGCCAGCACCCCTCTAGACAGGGACGAGCAGTACTTC. The V and J genes are TRBV28 and TRBJ2-7; 7 bases agree with TRBD1. Per the germline V gene, CDR1 is MDHEN and CDR2 is SYDVKM. The ends lost 7 bases at V and 5 bases at J; junction bases unmatched: 8. The CDR3 totals 13 residues.

The chain uses TRBV29-1 and TRBJ2-1, with D uncertain. There are 10 residues in the CDR3. V was pared by 7 bases and J by 12 bases, with 13 bases between. Germline values: CDR1 SQVTM, CDR2 ANQGSEA. CDR3 in DNA: TGCAGCGGCCAATTTAGAGGGCAGTTCTTC. As protein: CSGQFRGQFF.

Ten or more counts support this clonotype. The chain combines TRBV11-2 with TRBJ1-6, with TRBD1 matching 9 bases. The CDR3 has 15 amino acids. Trimming cost V 6 bases and J 8 bases; bases outside gene matches: 8. From germline, CDR1 is SGHAT and CDR2 FQNNGV. The CDR3, as DNA: TGTGCCAGCAGATCGCCGGGACAGGGCTATTCACCCCTCCACTTT. It encodes CASRSPGQGYSPLHF.

This clonotype was seen a few times. The rearrangement links TRBV5-5 to TRBJ1-1, with TRBD1 matching over 10 bases. V was clipped by 5 bases and J by 1 base; unmatched bases: 5. Germline V CDR1 and CDR2: SGHKS, YYEKEE (reference sequence). CDR3 size: 15 residues. DNA of the CDR3: TGTGCCAGCAGACAAAGACAGGGGGCGAACACTGAAGCTTTCTTT. Encoded protein: CASRQRQGANTEAFF. The complete variable domain, with remaining parts taken from reference TRBV5-5 and TRBJ1-1, reads DAGVTQSPTHLIKTRGQQVTLRCSPISGHKSVSWYQQVLGQGPQFIFQYYEKEERGRGNFPDRFSARQFPNYSSELNVNALLLGDSALYLCASRQRQGANTEAFFGQGTRLTVV.

There are a few counts of this clonotype. The chain employs TRBV27 and TRBJ1-1; D possibly corresponds to TRBD1 (6 bases). V lost 7 bases to trimming and J lost 2 bases, with 20 bases between them. The CDR3 covers 16 residues. The germline V gene encodes CDR1 MNHEY and CDR2 SMNVEV (reference sequence). CDR3 coding DNA: TGTGCCAGCACCCAGGGGCAGGCTTTCCCAAACACTGAAGCTTTCTTT. This translates into CASTQGQAFPNTEAFF.

The chain combines TRBV15 with TRBJ2-1; 13 nucleotides line up with TRBD2. V lost 1 base, J lost 13 bases, and 13 bases stayed unmatched. The germline CDR1 and CDR2 sequences are LNHNV and YYDKDF (reference sequence). The CDR3 covers 17 residues. CDR3 amino acids: CATSRALGLAGETSQFF. Here the CDR3 DNA reads TGTGCCACCAGCAGAGCATTAGGACTAGCGGGGGAAACCTCCCAGTTCTTC.

This clonotype was seen at least ten times. The V and J genes are TRBV29-1 and TRBJ2-2; 9 nucleotides line up with TRBD2. The V gene's germline CDR1 is SQVTM and CDR2 ANQGSEA. V gave up 6 bases and J gave up 7 bases; unmatched junction bases: 9. The CDR3 is 14 residues long. In DNA, the CDR3 is TGCAGCGTCGCTAGCGGGACCCAAAACGGGGAGCTGTTTTTT. Its protein is CSVASGTQNGELFF.

In this sample, this clonotype turned up once. V gene TRBV7-9 combines with J gene TRBJ1-4; the D is unclear. V was clipped by 5 bases and J by 0 bases, with 10 bases between them. This CDR3 spans 15 amino acids. Germline V gives CDR1 SEHNR, CDR2 FQNEAQ (reference sequence). CDR3 DNA sequence: TGTGCCAGCAGCCTGGCCCACCCAACTAATGAAAAACTGTTTTTT. Its translation is CASSLAHPTNEKLFF.

This clonotype was counted many times. This chain joins TRBV12-3 or TRBV12-4 and TRBJ1-4; D not certain. Trimming took off 10 bases at V and 0 bases at J, with 9 bases between the two ends. The CDR3 covers 13 residues. CDR3 in DNA: TGTGCCACGAAGAGATCAACTAATGAAAAACTGTTTTTT. Amino acid sequence: CATKRSTNEKLFF.

This clonotype was recorded many times. V usage is TRBV14 and J usage is TRBJ2-6; D perhaps matches TRBD1 (6 bases). Trimming removed 4 bases from V and 3 bases from J, with 22 bases in between. CDR3 size: 19 residues. Looked up from germline, CDR1 is SGHDN and CDR2 is FVKESK. The CDR3 coding sequence is TGTGCCAGCAGCCGCTCAGGGGTAGGATCTATCTTTGGGGCCAACGTCCTGACTTTC. Translated: CASSRSGVGSIFGANVLTF.

This clonotype came up many times. The chain joins TRBV5-1 to TRBJ2-3, with TRBD2 matching 11 bases. The germline V gene encodes CDR1 SGHRS and CDR2 YFSETQ. The CDR3 has 16 amino acids. V lost 4 bases, J lost 3 bases, and 7 bases stayed unmatched. The CDR3 loop is CASSPGLAGTTDTQYF. The DNA of the CDR3 is TGCGCCAGCAGCCCCGGACTAGCGGGTACGACAGATACGCAGTATTTT.

This clonotype has ten or more counts. The J gene is TRBJ2-1, the V gene TRBV7-3, with TRBD2 matching 13 bases. The CDR3 consists of 15 residues. The V gene's germline CDR1 is SGHTA and CDR2 FQGTGA. V gave up 5 bases and J gave up 10 bases; unmatched junction bases: 8. The CDR3 DNA is TGTGCCAGCAGCCGACTAGCGGGAGGTTTAGGAGAGCAGTTCTTC. It yields the protein CASSRLAGGLGEQFF.

This clonotype was observed at least ten times. The chain combines TRBV20-1 with TRBJ2-2, with TRBD1 matching over 9 bases. The CDR3 runs 13 residues. From germline, CDR1 is DFQATT and CDR2 SNEGSKA (reference sequence). This CDR3 reads CGIWDREIGELFF. CDR3 coding DNA: TGCGGAATTTGGGACAGGGAAATCGGGGAGCTGTTTTTT.

This clonotype was picked up many times. This chain connects TRBV11-2 to TRBJ2-7, with TRBD1 as a possible D gene (6 bases). This CDR3 has 14 residues. Per germline, CDR1 SGHAT and CDR2 FQNNGV. Between the trimmed V and J ends, which lost 5 bases and 6 bases, there was a span of 17 bases. The CDR3, as DNA: TGTGCCAGCAGCCGAGGGCAGGGGAAGGCCGAGCAGTACTTC. Its protein is CASSRGQGKAEQYF. The full variable domain, its missing parts supplied by reference TRBV11-2 and TRBJ2-7, is EAGVAQSPRYKIIEKRQSVAFWCNPISGHATLYWYQQILGQGPKLLIQFQNNGVVDDSQLPKDRFSAERLKGVDSTLKIQPAKLEDSAVYLCASSRGQGKAEQYFGPGTRLTVT.